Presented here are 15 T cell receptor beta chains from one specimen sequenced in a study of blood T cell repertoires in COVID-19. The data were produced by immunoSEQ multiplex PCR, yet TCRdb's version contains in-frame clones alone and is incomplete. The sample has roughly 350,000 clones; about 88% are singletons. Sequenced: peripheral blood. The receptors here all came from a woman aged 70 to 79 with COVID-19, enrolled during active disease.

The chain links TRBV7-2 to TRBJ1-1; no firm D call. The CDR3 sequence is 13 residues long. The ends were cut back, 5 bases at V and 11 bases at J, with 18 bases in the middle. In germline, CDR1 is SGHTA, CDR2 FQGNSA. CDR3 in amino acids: CASSPPGSQKAFF. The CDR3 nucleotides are TGTGCCAGCAGCCCACCCGGGTCTCAGAAGGCTTTCTTT.

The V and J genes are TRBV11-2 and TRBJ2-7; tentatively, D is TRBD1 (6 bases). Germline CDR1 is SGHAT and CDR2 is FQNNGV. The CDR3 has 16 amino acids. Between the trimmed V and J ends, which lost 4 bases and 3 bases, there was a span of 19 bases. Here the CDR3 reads CASSSTLTGNRYEQYF. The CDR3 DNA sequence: TGTGCCAGCAGCTCAACCCTTACAGGGAATCGCTACGAGCAGTACTTC.

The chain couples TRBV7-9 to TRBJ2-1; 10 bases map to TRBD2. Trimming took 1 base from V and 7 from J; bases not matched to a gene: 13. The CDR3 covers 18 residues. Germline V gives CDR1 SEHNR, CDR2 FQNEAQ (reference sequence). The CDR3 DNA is TGTGCCAGCAGCTTAGGGGCTAGCGGGGGACGTATTGGGAATGAGCAGTTCTTC. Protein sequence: CASSLGASGGRIGNEQFF.

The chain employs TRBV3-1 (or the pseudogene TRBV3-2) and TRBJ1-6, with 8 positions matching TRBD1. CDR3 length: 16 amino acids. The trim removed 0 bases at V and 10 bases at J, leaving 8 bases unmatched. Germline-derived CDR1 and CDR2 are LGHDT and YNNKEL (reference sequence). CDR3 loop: CASSQETGESRSPLHF. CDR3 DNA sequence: TGTGCCAGCAGCCAAGAGACAGGGGAAAGCAGGTCACCCCTCCACTTT.

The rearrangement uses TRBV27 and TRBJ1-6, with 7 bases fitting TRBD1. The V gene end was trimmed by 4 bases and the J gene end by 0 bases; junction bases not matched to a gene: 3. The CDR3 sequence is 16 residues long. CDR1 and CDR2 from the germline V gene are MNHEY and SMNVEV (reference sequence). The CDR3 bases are TGTGCCAGCAGTTCGGGACAGCGCTCCTATAATTCACCCCTCCACTTT. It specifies CASSSGQRSYNSPLHF.

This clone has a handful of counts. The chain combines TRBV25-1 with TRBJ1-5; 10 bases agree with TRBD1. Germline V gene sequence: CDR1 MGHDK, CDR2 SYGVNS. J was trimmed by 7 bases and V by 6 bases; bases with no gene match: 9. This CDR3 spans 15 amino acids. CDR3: CASSPGTGERQPQHF. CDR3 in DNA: TGTGCCAGCAGCCCCGGGACAGGGGAAAGGCAGCCCCAGCATTTT.

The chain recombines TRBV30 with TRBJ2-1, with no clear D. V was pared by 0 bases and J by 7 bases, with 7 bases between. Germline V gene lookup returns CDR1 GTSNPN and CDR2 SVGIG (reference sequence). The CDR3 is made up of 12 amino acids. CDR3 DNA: TGTGCCTGGAGTGTCGAGAGAAATGAGCAGTTCTTC. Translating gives CAWSVERNEQFF. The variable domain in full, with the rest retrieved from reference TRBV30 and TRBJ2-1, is SQTIHQWPATLVQPVGSPLSLECTVEGTSNPNLYWYRQAAGRGLQLLFYSVGIGQISSEVPQNLSASRPQDRQFILSSKKLLLSDSGFYLCAWSVERNEQFFGPGTRLTVL.

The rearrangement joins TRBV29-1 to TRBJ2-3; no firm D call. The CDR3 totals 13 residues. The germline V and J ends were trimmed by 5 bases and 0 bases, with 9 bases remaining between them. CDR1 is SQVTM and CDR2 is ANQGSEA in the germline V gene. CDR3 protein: CSVLGRSTDTQYF. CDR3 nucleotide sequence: TGCAGCGTTTTGGGCAGGAGCACAGATACGCAGTATTTT.

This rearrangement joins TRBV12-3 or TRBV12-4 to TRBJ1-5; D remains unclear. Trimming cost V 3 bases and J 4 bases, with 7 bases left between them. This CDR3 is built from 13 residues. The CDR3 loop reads CASSFQANQPQHF. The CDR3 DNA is TGTGCCAGCAGTTTCCAGGCTAATCAGCCCCAGCATTTT.

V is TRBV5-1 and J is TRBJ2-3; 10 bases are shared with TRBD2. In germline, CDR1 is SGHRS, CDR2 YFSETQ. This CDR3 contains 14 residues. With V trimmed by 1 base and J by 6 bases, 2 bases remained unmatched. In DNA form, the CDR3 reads TGCGCCAGCAGCTTGACAGCGGGGGGGGATACGCAGTATTTT. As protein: CASSLTAGGDTQYF. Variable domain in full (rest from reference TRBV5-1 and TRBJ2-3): KAGVTQTPRYLIKTRGQQVTLSCSPISGHRSVSWYQQTPGQGLQFLFEYFSETQRNKGNFPGRFSGRQFSNSRSEMNVSTLELGDSALYLCASSLTAGGDTQYFGPGTRLTVL.

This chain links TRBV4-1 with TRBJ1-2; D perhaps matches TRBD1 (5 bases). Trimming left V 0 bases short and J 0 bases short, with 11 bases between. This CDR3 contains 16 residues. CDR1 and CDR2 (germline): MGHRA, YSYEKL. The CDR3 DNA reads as TGCGCCAGCAGCCAAGATAGGGGCGATCCTAACTATGGCTACACCTTC. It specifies CASSQDRGDPNYGYTF.

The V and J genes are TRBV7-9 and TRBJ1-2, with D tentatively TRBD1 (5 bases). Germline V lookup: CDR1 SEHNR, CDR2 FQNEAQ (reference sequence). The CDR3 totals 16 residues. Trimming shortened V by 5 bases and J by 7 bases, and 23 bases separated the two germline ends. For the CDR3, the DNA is TGTGCCAGCAGCCCCGGTATCGGGGGGGGAAAAGGTGGCTACACCTTC. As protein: CASSPGIGGGKGGYTF.

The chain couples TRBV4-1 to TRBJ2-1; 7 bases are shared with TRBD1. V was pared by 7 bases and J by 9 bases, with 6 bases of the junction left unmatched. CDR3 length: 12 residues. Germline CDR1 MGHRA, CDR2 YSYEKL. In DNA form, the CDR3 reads TGCGCCAGCACCTCAGGGGGTAGTGAGCAGTTCTTC. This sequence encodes CASTSGGSEQFF.

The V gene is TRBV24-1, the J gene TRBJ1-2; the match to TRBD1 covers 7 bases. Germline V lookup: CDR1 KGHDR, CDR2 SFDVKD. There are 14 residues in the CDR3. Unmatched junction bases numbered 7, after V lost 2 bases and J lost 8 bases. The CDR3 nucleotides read TGTGCCACCAGTGATTCACCGACAGGGTCGGGCTACACCTTC. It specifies CATSDSPTGSGYTF.

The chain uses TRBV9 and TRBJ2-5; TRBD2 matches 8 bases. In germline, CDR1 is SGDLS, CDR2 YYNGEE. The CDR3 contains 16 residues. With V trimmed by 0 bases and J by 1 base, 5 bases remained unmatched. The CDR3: CASSVAASGPQETQYF. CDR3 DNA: TGTGCCAGCAGCGTAGCGGCTAGCGGGCCCCAAGAGACCCAGTACTTC.